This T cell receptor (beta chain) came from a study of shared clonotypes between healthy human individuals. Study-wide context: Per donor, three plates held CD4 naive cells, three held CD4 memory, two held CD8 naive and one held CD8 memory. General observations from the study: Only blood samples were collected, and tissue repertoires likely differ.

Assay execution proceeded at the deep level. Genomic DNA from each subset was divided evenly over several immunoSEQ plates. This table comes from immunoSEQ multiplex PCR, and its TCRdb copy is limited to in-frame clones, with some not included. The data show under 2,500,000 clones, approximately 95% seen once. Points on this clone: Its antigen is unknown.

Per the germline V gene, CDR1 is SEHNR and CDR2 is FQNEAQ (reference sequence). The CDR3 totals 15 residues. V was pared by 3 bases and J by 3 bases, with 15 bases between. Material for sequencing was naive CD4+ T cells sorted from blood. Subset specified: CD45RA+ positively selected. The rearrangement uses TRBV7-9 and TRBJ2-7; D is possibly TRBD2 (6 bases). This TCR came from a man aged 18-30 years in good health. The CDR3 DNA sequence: TGTGCCAGCAGCTTTGTAGCGGAACCTTACTACGAGCAGTACTTC. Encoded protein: CASSFVAEPYYEQYF.